This T cell receptor beta chain appears in the sequencing data of a study of blood T cell repertoires in COVID-19. CDR3 length equals 15 residues. Germline lookup yields CDR1 SGHNT and CDR2 YYREEE (reference sequence). The trim removed 4 bases at V and 8 bases at J, leaving 14 bases unmatched. Generated by immunoSEQ multiplex PCR, the TCRdb table keeps only in-frame clones and is missing some. Counted here are roughly 400,000 clones, 70% to 90% occurring once; the ten biggest clones make up about 1.5%. The rearrangement joins TRBV5-4 to TRBJ1-1, with 7 positions matching TRBD1. This receptor was taken from a young woman who had been exposed to COVID-19. Sequenced sample: PBMCs or T cells enriched from blood (not recorded which). CDR3 sequence reads: CASSRAGQAQGEAFF. For the CDR3, the DNA is TGTGCCAGCAGCCGGGCTGGACAGGCCCAAGGGGAAGCTTTCTTT.